The source of this T cell receptor (beta chain) is a study of T cells in Graves' hyperthyroidism and ophthalmopathy. CDR1 DFQATT and CDR2 SNEGSKA come from the germline V gene (reference sequence). The CDR3 is made up of 14 amino acids. With 2 bases removed from V and 1 base from J, the gap between germline ends came to 8 bases. It was RNA transcripts that yielded the amplified TCR beta CDR3 regions. An initial round of RT-PCR targeting the TCR CDR3 relied on the HTBI primer set. Each CDR3 protein gets one entry after TCRdb re-called the multiplex PCR reads with MiXCR. Among about 560,000 distinct CDR3 sequences listed, over 15% were seen once.

The source material was blood. The clonotype comes from a woman aged 18-29 years with Graves' hyperthyroidism. The V and J genes are TRBV20-1 and TRBJ2-2, with D uncertain. DNA for the CDR3: TGCAGTGCTAGACCTCCACAGAACACCGGGGAGCTGTTTTTT. Its protein product is CSARPPQNTGELFF.